The subject of this entry is one T cell receptor (beta chain). Under the authors' procedure: For nucleated cells, counts were estimated from reference gene primer amplification. TCRdb keeps only in-frame clones here, not all; method: immunoSEQ multiplex PCR. That table gives V, J and clone size, and the DNA gave D and trimming. There are a few hundred thousand clones in the sample; over 85% occur only once, and approximately 1.8% lies in the top ten. These data are taken from a study of blood T cell repertoires in COVID-19. Study-level information: Donors in the United States, Italy and Spain gave samples during acute or convalescent COVID-19. PBMCs, B-cell-depleted T cells, or T cells were the source of the cDNA or gDNA that made up the material.

CDR1 and CDR2 from the germline V gene are SEHNR and FQNEAQ (reference sequence). CDR3 size: 12 residues. The germline V and J ends were trimmed by 5 bases and 3 bases, with 4 bases remaining between them. The source of this sequence is a young woman with COVID-19, enrolled during active disease. Sequenced: peripheral blood. The V call is TRBV7-9, the J call TRBJ2-2; no clear D. Here the CDR3 reads CASSRDTGELFF. Here the CDR3 DNA reads TGTGCCAGCAGCCGGGACACCGGGGAGCTGTTTTTT.